This TCR beta chain was obtained from a study of CD8 T cells in ankylosing spondylitis. Study results and caveats: Matched synovial fluid from ankylosing spondylitis patients was reported to be enriched for disease-linked clones. Disease-linked clones bore a CD8+ phenotype, appearing relatively rarely in peripheral blood.

TCRdb recomputed calls from the 5' RACE reads with MiXCR, one row per CDR3 protein. The repertoire has some 130,000 distinct CDR3 sequences, over 9.5% of them found once; the top ten carry around 4.1%. CDR3 length: 14 residues. CDR1 DFQATT and CDR2 SNEGSKA come from the germline V gene (reference sequence). V dropped 4 bases and J dropped 6; count of bases not matched to a gene: 6. This clonotype was seen repeatedly, ten times or more. The target antigen is unknown. The chain carries TRBV20-1 and TRBJ1-4; TRBD1 matches at 9 bases. The clonotype was recovered from a female donor with ankylosing spondylitis or in good health (not recorded which). The sample taken for sequencing was blood, either unsorted or a sorted T cell fraction (not recorded which). The CDR3 reads CSATDRGSDEKLFF. CDR3 nucleotide sequence: TGCAGTGCTACCGACAGGGGGTCAGATGAAAAACTGTTTTTT.